This T cell receptor (beta chain) was documented in a study of shared clonotypes between healthy human individuals. Whole-study findings and limits: A handful of donors shared 4.5% to 6.5% of their naive CD4 clonotypes.

In the naive CD8 group, cells lacked CD45RO and were positively selected for CCR7, so terminally differentiated effector memory CD45RA+ cells were left out. Per germline, CDR1 ENHRY and CDR2 SYGVKD. The CDR3 length is 15 residues. The V gene lost 0 bases and the J gene lost 1 base, with 9 bases spanning the gap. In regard to this clone: As yet, its antigen is unknown.

Each sorted subset replicate got 200 ng genomic DNA, approximately 27,000 genomes. Original processing methods: From ImmunoSEQ came sequences covering only the junction and carrying no quality scores, so filtering differed. Clones were read by immunoSEQ multiplex PCR, and TCRdb kept only the in-frame ones, dropping some. D and trimming come from the DNA, and the V and J calls and clone size come from that table. The sample gives about 2.1 million clones, roughly 91% of which show up once; 1.7% is in the top ten. The sequence was collected from a man aged 18 to 30 in good health. Some clones in this sample may be carry-over from other donors' samples. V usage is TRBV10-3 and J usage is TRBJ1-1, with D tentatively TRBD1 (6 bases). Material for sequencing was naive CD8+ T cells from PBMCs. The CDR3 nucleotides read TGTGCCATCAGTGAGTCGCAGGGGAAGAACACTGAAGCTTTCTTT. Translation gives CAISESQGKNTEAFF.